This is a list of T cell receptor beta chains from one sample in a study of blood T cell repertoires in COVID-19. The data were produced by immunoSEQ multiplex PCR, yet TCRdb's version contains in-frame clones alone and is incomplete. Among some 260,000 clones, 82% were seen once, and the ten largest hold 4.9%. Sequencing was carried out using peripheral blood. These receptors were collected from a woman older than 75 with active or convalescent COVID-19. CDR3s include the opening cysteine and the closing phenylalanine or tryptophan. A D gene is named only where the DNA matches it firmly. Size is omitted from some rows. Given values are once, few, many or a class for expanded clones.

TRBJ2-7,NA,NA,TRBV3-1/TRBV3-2,TGTGCCAGCAGCCAAACCCCGGGATACTCCTACGAGCAGTACTTC,CASSQTPGYSYEQYF
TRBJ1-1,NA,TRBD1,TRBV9,TGTGCCAGCAGCCCTTGGACAGGGGTGAACACTGAAGCTTTCTTT,CASSPWTGVNTEAFF
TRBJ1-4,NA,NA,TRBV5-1,TGCGCCAGCAGCTTACGAGGAACTAATGAAAAACTGTTTTTT,CASSLRGTNEKLFF
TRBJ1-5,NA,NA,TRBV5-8,TGTGCCAGCAGCTTGGGGGAGGTGAGCAATCAGCCCCAGCATTTT,CASSLGEVSNQPQHF
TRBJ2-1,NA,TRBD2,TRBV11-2,TGTGCCAGCGCCTATGGGGCGGGAGCTTACAATGAGCAGTTCTTC,CASAYGAGAYNEQFF
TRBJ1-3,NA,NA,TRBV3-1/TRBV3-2,TGTGCCAGCAGCCTAACCGGGGGAGCTGGAAACACCATATATTTT,CASSLTGGAGNTIYF
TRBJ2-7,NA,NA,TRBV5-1,TGCGCCAGCAGCTTTTTTAGCCTGGTCGACGAGCAGTACTTC,CASSFFSLVDEQYF
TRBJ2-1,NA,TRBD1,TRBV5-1,TGCGCCAGCAGCTCCGGGACAGGTTCTTTCGATGAGCAGTTCTTC,CASSSGTGSFDEQFF
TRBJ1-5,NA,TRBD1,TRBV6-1,TGTGCCAGCAGTGATGCCGGACAGGGGTGGAATCAGCCCCAGCATTTT,CASSDAGQGWNQPQHF
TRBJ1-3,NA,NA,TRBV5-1,TGCGCCAGCAGCTTGGCCGGCAGGGCCGCTGGAAACACCATATATTTT,CASSLAGRAAGNTIYF
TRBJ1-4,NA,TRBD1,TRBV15,TGTGCCACCAGCAGCCCCACAGGGGTTGGCGATGAAAAACTGTTTTTT,CATSSPTGVGDEKLFF
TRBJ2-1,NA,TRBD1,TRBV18,TGTGCCAGCTCAATGGACAGGGGTCTACTATCCTACAATGAGCAGTTCTTC,CASSMDRGLLSYNEQFF
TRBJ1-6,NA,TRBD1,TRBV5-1,TGCGCCAGCAGTCGGGCCGGGACAGGGGGCTCTTCGTATAATTCACCCCTCCACTTT,CASSRAGTGGSSYNSPLHF
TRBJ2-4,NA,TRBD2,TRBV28,TGTGCCAGCAGTTTACGGGGGGTAAGCCACATTCAGTACTTC,CASSLRGVSHIQYF
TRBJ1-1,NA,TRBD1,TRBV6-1,TGTGCCAGCAGTGAATTGGGGACAGGGGGCCGCCGGAACTTT,CASSELGTGGRRNF
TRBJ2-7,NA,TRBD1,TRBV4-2,TGTGCCAGCAGCCGGGGACAGCAGAGCTACGAGCAGTACTTC,CASSRGQQSYEQYF
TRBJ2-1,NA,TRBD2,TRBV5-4,TGTGCCAGCAGCTTGGCGGCTAGCGGAAACTCCTACAATGAGCAGTTCTTC,CASSLAASGNSYNEQFF
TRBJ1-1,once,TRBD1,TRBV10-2,TGCGCCAGCAGTGCCCGGGACAGGGGTCTGACTGAAGCTTTCTTT,CASSARDRGLTEAFF
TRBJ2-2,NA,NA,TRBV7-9,TGTGCCAGCAGCTTTACCAGAATTATCACCGGGGAGCTGTTTTTT,CASSFTRIITGELFF
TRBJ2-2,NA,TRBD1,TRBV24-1,TGTGCCACCTCGGGACAGGGAGGCACCGGGGAGCTGTTTTTT,CATSGQGGTGELFF
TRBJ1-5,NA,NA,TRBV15,TGTGCCACCAGCAGCCCGACAGGTAGCAATCAGCCCCAGCATTTT,CATSSPTGSNQPQHF
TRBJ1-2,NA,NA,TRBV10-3,TGTGCCATCAGTGGACAGGCGGAGGGCTACACCTTC,CAISGQAEGYTF
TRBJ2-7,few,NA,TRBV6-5,TGTGCCAGCAGTTTTGGGGGGAAGCAGTACTTC,CASSFGGKQYF
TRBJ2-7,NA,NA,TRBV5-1,TGCGCCAGCAGCTTGGACGGCAGGTCCTACGAGCAGTACTTC,CASSLDGRSYEQYF
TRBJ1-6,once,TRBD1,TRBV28,TGTGCCAGCAGTCCCGGGGACAGGGGGTCCTATAATTCACCCCTCCACTTT,CASSPGDRGSYNSPLHF
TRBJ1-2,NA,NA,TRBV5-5,TGTGCCAGCAGCTCCATACTCACAACAGGGTATGGCTACACCTTC,CASSSILTTGYGYTF
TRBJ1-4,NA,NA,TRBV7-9,TGTGCCAGCAGCTCGCAAGGTCCAGGGATGGCTGAAAAACTGTTTTTT,CASSSQGPGMAEKLFF
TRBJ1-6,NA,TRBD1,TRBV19,TGTGCCAGTAGTCCCGGGACAGGGATTGAATCACCCCTCCACTTT,CASSPGTGIESPLHF
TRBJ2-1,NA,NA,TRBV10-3,TGTGCCATCAGTGATAGGGGGGGGGACTACAATGAGCAGTTCTTC,CAISDRGGDYNEQFF
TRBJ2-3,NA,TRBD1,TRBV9,TGTGCCAGCAGCGTCGGGACAGGGAGCACAGATACGCAGTATTTT,CASSVGTGSTDTQYF
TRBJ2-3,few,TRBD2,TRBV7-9,TGTGCCAGCAGCCTAGCGGGAGGGGTAGATACGCAGTATTTT,CASSLAGGVDTQYF
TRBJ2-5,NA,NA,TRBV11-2,TGTGCCAGCAGCTTAGAGGGTAGCTGGGAGACCCAGTACTTC,CASSLEGSWETQYF
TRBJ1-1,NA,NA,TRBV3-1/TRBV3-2,TGTGCCAGCAGCCAGGGGGAGGTCGGTGAAGCTTTCTTT,CASSQGEVGEAFF
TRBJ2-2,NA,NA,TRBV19,TGTGCCAGTAGTATACAGGGGAGCACCGGGGAGCTGTTTTTT,CASSIQGSTGELFF
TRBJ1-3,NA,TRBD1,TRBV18,TGTGCCAGCTCACCATCGACAGGGCGGACTGGAAACACCATATATTTT,CASSPSTGRTGNTIYF
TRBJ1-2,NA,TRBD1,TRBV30,TGTGCCTGGAGACCGGGACAGAATTATGGCTACACCTTC,CAWRPGQNYGYTF
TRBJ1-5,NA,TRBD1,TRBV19,TGTGCCAGTACCAGGCAGGGGGATCAGCCCCAGCATTTT,CASTRQGDQPQHF
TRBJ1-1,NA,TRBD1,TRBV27,TGTGCCAGCAGTCTAGGGGGCCCAGGAACTGAAGCTTTCTTT,CASSLGGPGTEAFF
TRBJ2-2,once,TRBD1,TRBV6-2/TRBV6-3,TGTGCCAGCAGTTACACAGGGGGGAACACCGGGGAGCTGTTTTTT,CASSYTGGNTGELFF
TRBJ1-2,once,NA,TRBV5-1,TGCGCCAGCAGCTTGTATCAGGGTTATAACTATGGCTACACCTTC,CASSLYQGYNYGYTF
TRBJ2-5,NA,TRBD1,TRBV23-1,TGCGCCAGCAGGACAGGGGGAGATCCCCAGTACTTC,CASRTGGDPQYF
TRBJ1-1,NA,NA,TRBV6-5,TGTGCCAGCAGCCGAGTGACAGGTCTCACTGAAGCTTTCTTT,CASSRVTGLTEAFF
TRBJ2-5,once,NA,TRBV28,TGTGCCAGCAGTACGGGAGAGGGGTCCCAGTACTTC,CASSTGEGSQYF
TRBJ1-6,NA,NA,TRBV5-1,TGCGCCAGCAGCCCCGGACAGTCCCGTTCACCCCTCCACTTT,CASSPGQSRSPLHF
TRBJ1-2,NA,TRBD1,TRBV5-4,TGTGCCAGCAGCTTGGATTTTGGGGTAACAGGGGACAGATCCAACTATGGCTACACCTTC,CASSLDFGVTGDRSNYGYTF
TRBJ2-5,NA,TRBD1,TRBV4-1,TGCGCCAGCAGCCACCGGGACAGGGGGCAAGAGACCCAGTACTTC,CASSHRDRGQETQYF
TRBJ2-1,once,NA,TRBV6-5,TGTGCCAGCAGTTTAAACAGGGAACGTGAGCAGTTCTTC,CASSLNREREQFF
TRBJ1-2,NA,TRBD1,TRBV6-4,TGTGCCAGCACCCCGGGACAGGGGAGAGGCTACACCTTC,CASTPGQGRGYTF
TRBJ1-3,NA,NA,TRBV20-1,TGCAGTGCTAGTTTGGCAATTGGAAACACCATATATTTT,CSASLAIGNTIYF
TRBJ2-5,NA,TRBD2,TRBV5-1,TGCGCCAGCAGCCAAGGGACTAGCGGGGGGGCCGATGTGTACTTC,CASSQGTSGGADVYF
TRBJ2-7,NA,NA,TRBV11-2,TGTGCCAGCAGCGGTCTATCCGGACAGACCCTAGGGCAGTACTTC,CASSGLSGQTLGQYF
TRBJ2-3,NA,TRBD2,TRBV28,TGTGCCAGCACCACTGAAAGCGGGGGAATAGATACGCAGTATTTT,CASTTESGGIDTQYF
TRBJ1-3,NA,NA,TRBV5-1,TGCGCCAGCAGCTTGGGCGGGGGATACTCTGGAAACACCATATATTTT,CASSLGGGYSGNTIYF
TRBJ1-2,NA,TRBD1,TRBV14,TGTGCCAGCAGCCGGGACAGGGTTGGCTACACCTTC,CASSRDRVGYTF
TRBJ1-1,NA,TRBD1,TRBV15,TGTGCCACCAGCAGAGATGGTTGGGGACAGGATCAAGCTTTCTTT,CATSRDGWGQDQAFF
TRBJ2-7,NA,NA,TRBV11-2,TGTGCCAGCAGCTTAGTTCGCAAGGCGGGGAAGAACGAGCAGTACTTC,CASSLVRKAGKNEQYF